The next 24 T cell receptor beta chains were all read from a single sample in a study of CD8 T cells in Susac syndrome. RNA was extracted with the RNeasy kit, and a quantity of about 0.45 to 1 ug was reverse transcribed using random hexamers. TCRdb reanalysed the immunoSEQ multiplex PCR reads using MiXCR and keeps one entry per CDR3 protein. This sample has 100,000 to 150,000 distinct CDR3 sequences; around 94% occur once, and the top ten carry 0.093%. What was sequenced was CD4+ T cells from PBMCs. Every receptor here comes from a human donor with multiple sclerosis.

The chain uses TRBV28 and TRBJ2-7; TRBD2 agrees at 8 bases. Per germline, CDR1 MDHEN and CDR2 SYDVKM. After removal of 5 bases from V and 3 bases from J, the junction contained 6 bases not matched to a gene. CDR3 length: 14 residues. In DNA, the CDR3 is TGTGCCAGCAGTCGGGGGGGTCTTGGCTACGAGCAGTACTTC. Amino acid sequence: CASSRGGLGYEQYF.

The chain links TRBV6-1 to TRBJ2-3; unclear D gene. The CDR3 consists of 12 residues. Germline V gene sequence: CDR1 MNHNS, CDR2 SASEGT. V lost 5 bases and J lost 4, with 7 bases in between. The CDR3 here is CASSLHADTQYF. The CDR3 DNA reads TGTGCCAGCAGTCTACACGCAGATACGCAGTATTTT.

The rearrangement uses TRBV27 and TRBJ1-2, with a weak D call TRBD1 (5 bases). CDR3 size: 14 residues. The V end lost 2 bases, the J end lost 5 bases, and 12 bases lay between the germline ends. Germline CDR1 MNHEY, CDR2 SMNVEV (reference sequence). The CDR3 coding sequence is TGTGCCAGCAGTTTACGTGGTGGGGGGTATGGCTACACCTTC. Translation: CASSLRGGGYGYTF.

V usage is TRBV2 and J usage is TRBJ1-2; 7 bases agree with TRBD1. J was trimmed by 4 bases and V by 6 bases; bases with no gene match: 11. CDR1 and CDR2 from the germline V gene are SNHLY and FYNNEI. The CDR3 is 15 residues long. The CDR3 sequence is CASRARTGDSYGYTF. Written as DNA, the CDR3 is TGTGCCAGCAGGGCAAGGACAGGCGACTCCTATGGCTACACCTTC.

This clonotype was seen a single time. The V and J genes are TRBV2 and TRBJ2-5, with 8 bases fitting TRBD2. The CDR3 length is 13 residues. The germline V gene has CDR1 SNHLY and CDR2 FYNNEI. Trimming at V came to 5 bases and at J to 4 bases, leaving 3 bases not matched to a gene. This CDR3 is CASSRREVETQYF. For the CDR3, the DNA is TGTGCCAGCAGTCGGCGGGAGGTAGAGACCCAGTACTTC.

This clonotype was found once. The genes are TRBV6-6 and TRBJ1-2; D is possibly TRBD1 (5 bases). With 2 bases removed from V and 8 bases from J, the gap between germline ends came to 15 bases. Germline CDR1 is MNHNY and CDR2 is SVGAGI (reference sequence). This CDR3 contains 14 residues. Written as DNA, the CDR3 is TGTGCCAGCAGTTACAAAGGGGCGCATCGGGGCTACACCTTC. Translation gives CASSYKGAHRGYTF.

V gene TRBV7-7 combines with J gene TRBJ2-2, with D possibly being TRBD1 or TRBD2 (5 bases each). V gave up 5 bases and J gave up 4 bases, with 14 bases separating them. Germline assignment: CDR1 SSHAT and CDR2 FNYEAQ (reference sequence). The CDR3 covers 15 residues. The CDR3 loop reads CASSPGRQRTGELFF. CDR3 nucleotide sequence: TGTGCCAGCAGCCCGGGGCGCCAGCGCACCGGGGAGCTGTTTTTT.

This clonotype was found a few times. V gene TRBV3-1 combines with J gene TRBJ2-1; D is undetermined. The DNA end is a closer match to TRBJ2-7, so the J assignment may be wrong. The germline V gene encodes CDR1 LGHDT and CDR2 YNNKEL (reference sequence). The CDR3 totals 15 residues. CDR3 nucleotides: TGTGCCAGCAGCCAAGAACGAGCGCCCTACAACGAGCAGTACTTC. Encoded protein: CASSQERAPYNEQYF.

The chain joins TRBV11-3 to TRBJ2-3; D is perhaps TRBD2 (5 bases). CDR3 size: 15 residues. Trimming pared 5 bases from V and 1 base from J, leaving 13 bases between. Germline CDR1 and CDR2: SGHNT and YENEEA. This CDR3 reads CASSLSPEGTDTQYF. Written as DNA, the CDR3 is TGTGCCAGCAGCCTTTCCCCGGAGGGCACAGATACGCAGTATTTT.

The count of this clonotype is one. This sequence joins TRBV5-1 and TRBJ1-1; D is perhaps TRBD1 (5 bases). The V and J ends lost 6 bases and 6 bases respectively, with 12 bases between them. This CDR3 is built from 12 residues. Germline V gene sequence: CDR1 SGHRS, CDR2 YFSETQ. For the CDR3, the DNA is TGCGCCAGCATGGGGGTTCGCTCTGAAGCTTTCTTT. It is translated as CASMGVRSEAFF.

CDR3 amino acids: CASSYVGDSEAFF. The CDR3 nucleotides are TGTGCCAGCAGTTATGTGGGTGACAGTGAAGCTTTCTTT. The rearrangement uses TRBV6-6 and TRBJ1-1; D possibly corresponds to TRBD1 (5 bases). Germline CDR1 is MNHNY and CDR2 is SVGAGI (reference sequence). Deletions cut 3 bases from V and 7 bases from J, with 12 bases between. The CDR3 runs 13 residues.

The chain joins TRBV18 to TRBJ1-5; 7 bases are a match to TRBD1. This CDR3 comprises 13 residues. Germline V gene data show CDR1 as KGHSH and CDR2 as LQKENI. J gave up 5 bases and V 2 bases, and 0 bases lay outside the gene matches. In DNA, the CDR3 is TGTGCCAGCTCACCAACAGGGGATCAGCCCCAGCATTTT. Translating gives CASSPTGDQPQHF.

The chain uses TRBV30 and TRBJ2-5; possible D gene TRBD1, 6 bases. From germline, CDR1 is GTSNPN and CDR2 SVGIG (reference sequence). Trimming shortened V by 0 bases and J by 1 base, and 6 bases separated the two germline ends. This CDR3 has 13 residues. The DNA for the CDR3 is TGTGCCTGGAGTGTCAGGGGCCAAGAGACCCAGTACTTC. It codes for CAWSVRGQETQYF.

This chain connects TRBV3-1 to TRBJ2-1; 12 bases agree with TRBD2. The germline V gene encodes CDR1 LGHDT and CDR2 YNNKEL (reference sequence). V trimming: 1 base; J trimming: 5 bases; junction bases outside the gene matches: 3. CDR3 length: 16 residues. CDR3: CASSQVRTSGDNEQFF. Here the CDR3 DNA reads TGTGCCAGCAGCCAAGTAAGGACTAGCGGGGACAATGAGCAGTTCTTC.

The chain joins TRBV20-1 to TRBJ1-1; D possibly corresponds to TRBD1 (5 bases). This CDR3 is built from 13 residues. CDR1 and CDR2 from the germline V gene are DFQATT and SNEGSKA (reference sequence). Between the trimmed V and J ends, which lost 6 bases and 8 bases, there was a span of 19 bases. The CDR3 sequence: CSASIGAGPEAFF. In DNA, the CDR3 is TGCAGTGCCTCGATCGGGGCAGGCCCCGAAGCTTTCTTT.

The V and J genes are TRBV10-2 and TRBJ2-7; no clear D gene. The CDR3 sequence is 12 residues long. Germline CDR1 is WSHSY and CDR2 is SAAADI. Trimming removed 5 bases from V and 2 bases from J, with 7 bases in between. Here the CDR3 DNA reads TGCGCCAGCAGTATCAGGACCTACGAGCAGTACTTC. This gives the protein CASSIRTYEQYF.

The rearrangement joins TRBV18 to TRBJ1-3; D is unresolved. Germline assignment: CDR1 KGHSH and CDR2 LQKENI. The CDR3 contains 13 residues. V was shortened by 9 bases and J by 0 bases, with 9 bases between the two germline ends. Written as DNA, the CDR3 is TGTGCCAGTGACACCCGCTCTGGAAACACCATATATTTT. It is translated as CASDTRSGNTIYF.

This clonotype was seen a few times. The genes are TRBV29-1 and TRBJ1-1, with D perhaps TRBD1 (5 bases). The length of the CDR3 is 11 residues. Looked up from germline, CDR1 is SQVTM and CDR2 is ANQGSEA. Trimming left V 7 bases short and J 2 bases short, with 8 bases between. CDR3 residues: CSARANTEAFF. In nucleotides, the CDR3 is TGCAGCGCCAGGGCTAACACTGAAGCTTTCTTT.

The V gene is TRBV12-5, the J gene TRBJ2-7; D might be TRBD1 (6 bases). CDR3 length: 11 residues. Germline V gene data show CDR1 as LGHNT and CDR2 as FRNRAP. DNA of the CDR3: TGTCCTAACAGGGACGTAATGGAGCAGTACTTC. This gives the protein CPNRDVMEQYF.

Written as DNA, the CDR3 is TGTGCCAGTTCACAGGGAGGGGGCATCTACGAGCAGTACTTC. It translates to CASSQGGGIYEQYF. The chain couples TRBV21-1 to TRBJ2-7; TRBD1 is the table's D call and was not checked against the DNA. TRBV21-1 is a pseudogene locus. The CDR3 has 14 amino acids.

This chain uses TRBV29-1 with TRBJ1-2, with D unclear. CDR3 length: 11 amino acids. Germline CDR1 reads SQVTM; CDR2 reads ANQGSEA. V lost 6 bases, J lost 1 base, and 6 bases lay in between. CDR3 sequence (DNA): TGCAGCGTCGGGAGTAACTATGGCTACACCTTC. The encoded protein is CSVGSNYGYTF. The full variable domain, rest sourced from reference TRBV29-1 and TRBJ1-2, is SAVISQKPSRDICQRGTSLTIQCQVDSQVTMMFWYRQQPGQSLTLIATANQGSEATYESGFVIDKFPISRPNLTFSTLTVSNMSPEDSSIYLCSVGSNYGYTFGSGTRLTVV.

The V call is TRBV20-1, the J call TRBJ2-1; perhaps TRBD1 as D (6 bases). V dropped 2 bases and J dropped 5 bases, with 10 bases sitting between them. Germline-derived CDR1 and CDR2 are DFQATT and SNEGSKA (reference sequence). CDR3 length equals 13 residues. CDR3 DNA sequence: TGCAGTGCTAGACCAGACAGGAACAATGAGCAGTTCTTC. Its protein is CSARPDRNNEQFF.

The chain joins TRBV12-3 or TRBV12-4 to TRBJ1-1, with 9 bases aligning to TRBD1. The CDR3 is 13 amino acids. Trimming took 5 bases from V and 4 from J; bases not matched to a gene: 2. CDR3 region: CASSMTGGTEAFF. The CDR3 DNA follows: TGTGCCAGCAGTATGACAGGGGGCACTGAAGCTTTCTTT.

The chain links TRBV7-2 to TRBJ2-3; TRBD2 agrees at 10 bases. This CDR3 is built from 17 residues. V shed 1 base, J shed 5 bases, and the junction held 9 bases outside the gene matches. Germline CDR1 SGHTA, CDR2 FQGNSA. CDR3: CASSLGRAGGGKDTQYF. CDR3 bases: TGTGCCAGCAGCTTAGGAAGAGCGGGGGGGGGAAAAGATACGCAGTATTTT.